The 25 T cell receptor beta chains reported below all come from one sample, sequenced in a study of regulatory T cells in long-lasting Graves disease. Regarding time point: persistent/refractory GD, antithyroid drugs over 5 years with positive TRAb. Scientists built the TCR library using RNA that was extracted from PBMCs. Arm-PCR with iRepertoire HTBI primers amplified the CDR3 regions for these TCR beta libraries. One entry per CDR3 protein, called by TCRdb with MiXCR from the multiplex PCR reads. The repertoire has over 300,000 distinct CDR3 sequences, roughly 21% of them found once; the top ten carry 25% to 35%. The source material was peripheral blood mononuclear cells (PBMCs), sampled when the disease was refractory, from a patient treated with antithyroid drugs. These receptor sequences come from a female donor with Graves disease.

This clonotype has a count of ten or more. CDR3 region: CASSLRGYGYTF. CDR3 nucleotide sequence: TGTGCCAGCAGTCTGAGGGGGTATGGCTACACCTTC. This chain links TRBV12-3 or TRBV12-4 with TRBJ1-2; tentatively, D is TRBD1 (6 bases). CDR3 size: 12 residues. V lost 5 bases and J lost 5, with 9 bases in between.

The rearrangement uses TRBV7-6 and TRBJ1-3; D gene uncertain. CDR1 and CDR2 (germline): SGHVS, FNYEAQ. V lost 2 bases to trimming and J lost 0 bases, with 11 bases between them. The CDR3 has 16 amino acids. CDR3 in amino acids: CASSLRAASSGNTIYF. CDR3 sequence (DNA): TGTGCCAGCAGCTTACGGGCAGCGAGCTCTGGAAACACCATATATTTT.

The CDR3 here is CSAELRGQETQYF. CDR3 bases: TGCAGTGCTGAGCTCCGCGGCCAAGAGACCCAGTACTTC. V is TRBV20-1 and J is TRBJ2-5; D uncertain. V shed 5 bases and J shed 1 base, with 11 bases lying between them. Germline CDR1 DFQATT, CDR2 SNEGSKA (reference sequence). The CDR3 runs 13 residues.

CDR3 residues: CASSLGRAEEQFF. In DNA, the CDR3 is TGTGCCAGCAGCCTAGGCAGGGCGGAAGAGCAGTTCTTC. The chain employs TRBV3-1 and TRBJ2-1; tentative D call: TRBD1 (5 bases). The CDR3 has 13 residues. Germline V gene data show CDR1 as LGHDT and CDR2 as YNNKEL (reference sequence). Trimming shortened V by 4 bases and J by 10 bases, and 14 bases separated the two germline ends.

There are many counts of this clonotype. The CDR3 DNA reads as TGCAGTGCTAGAGCGGGACAAACCCATGGCTACACCTTC. This sequence encodes CSARAGQTHGYTF. The V gene is TRBV20-1, the J gene TRBJ1-2; maybe TRBD1 (6 bases). The V and J ends lost 1 base and 6 bases respectively, with 12 bases between them. CDR1 is DFQATT, CDR2 SNEGSKA, per germline (reference sequence). The length of the CDR3 is 13 residues.

This clonotype was detected ten times or more. This chain joins TRBV3-1 and TRBJ1-5, with D unclear. Germline-derived CDR1 and CDR2 are LGHDT and YNNKEL (reference sequence). Trimming took off 2 bases at V and 0 bases at J, with 11 bases between the two ends. The CDR3 runs to 16 residues. CDR3 region: CASSQSSLYSNQPQHF. Written as DNA, the CDR3 is TGTGCCAGCAGCCAATCAAGCCTGTATAGCAATCAGCCCCAGCATTTT. Filled out from reference TRBV3-1 and TRBJ1-5, the complete variable domain reads DTAVSQTPKYLVTQMGNDKSIKCEQNLGHDTMYWYKQDSKKFLKIMFSYNNKELIINETVPNRFSPKSPDKAHLNLHINSLELGDSAVYFCASSQSSLYSNQPQHFGDGTRLSIL.

V gene TRBV5-1 combines with J gene TRBJ1-1, with D perhaps TRBD1 (5 bases). V was shortened by 2 bases and J by 3 bases, with 11 bases between the two germline ends. Germline CDR1 is SGHRS and CDR2 is YFSETQ. The CDR3 spans 14 residues. Here the CDR3 DNA reads TGCGCCAGCAGCTTCAATCAGGGTTACACTGAAGCTTTCTTT. This translates into CASSFNQGYTEAFF.

Worth noting for this clonotype: With a much larger clone just one base away, this may be a read error. The gene calls are TRBV25-1 and TRBJ1-4, with TRBD1 as a possible D gene (5 bases). The germline CDR1 and CDR2 sequences are MGHDK and SYGVNS. V dropped 1 base and J dropped 8 bases, with 17 bases sitting between them. This CDR3 has 16 residues. The CDR3 loop reads CASSEFRVSGREKLFF. The CDR3 DNA sequence: TGTGCCAGCAGTGAATTCAGGGTCTCCGGACGGGAAAAACTGTTTTTT.

This clonotype was seen many times. CDR3 in amino acids: CAWSEGLAKNIQYF. CDR3 bases: TGTGCCTGGAGTGAGGGACTAGCCAAAAACATTCAGTACTTC. The chain uses TRBV30 and TRBJ2-4, with D perhaps matching TRBD2 (6 bases). V was trimmed by 1 base and J by 0 bases, leaving 7 bases between them. The CDR3 runs to 14 residues. Germline values: CDR1 GTSNPN, CDR2 SVGIG (reference sequence).

The CDR3 nucleotides read TGTGCCAGCAACCCGGGACAGACCCAAGAGACCCAGTACTTC. It translates to CASNPGQTQETQYF. This sequence joins TRBV6-1 and TRBJ2-5; TRBD1 agrees at 7 bases. With 7 bases clipped from V and 1 base from J, the junction kept 6 bases outside the gene matches. Germline V gene data show CDR1 as MNHNS and CDR2 as SASEGT. This CDR3 contains 14 residues.

This clonotype was counted at least ten times. In DNA form, the CDR3 reads TGTGCCAGCACTTCCCGGGACAGGGTCGGCGGGAGAGGAGGCGAGCAGTACTTC. Its translation is CASTSRDRVGGRGGEQYF. The V call is TRBV12-3 or TRBV12-4, the J call TRBJ2-7; 9 bases match TRBD1. The CDR3 is made up of 18 amino acids. The J segment lost 6 bases and the V segment lost 7 bases, leaving 22 bases of the junction unmatched.

The chain couples TRBV27 to TRBJ2-5; 7 bases are a match to TRBD2. The trim removed 7 bases at V and 7 bases at J, leaving 6 bases unmatched. Germline V gene lookup returns CDR1 MNHEY and CDR2 SMNVEV (reference sequence). The length of the CDR3 is 12 residues. The CDR3 reads CASTSGGGTQYF. CDR3 nucleotides: TGTGCCAGCACCTCGGGGGGTGGGACCCAGTACTTC.

This clonotype was counted at least ten times. The chain has TRBV3-1 and TRBJ2-5; D is ambiguous. Germline V gene sequence: CDR1 LGHDT, CDR2 YNNKEL (reference sequence). V was pared by 0 bases and J by 9 bases, with 5 bases between. This CDR3 contains 11 residues. The DNA of the CDR3 is TGTGCCAGCAGCCAAGAGGAGTCCCAGTACTTC. Amino acids: CASSQEESQYF.

To note about this clonotype: This may stem from a read error, because a much larger clone lies one nucleotide away. The chain carries TRBV7-2 and TRBJ2-7; 7 bases agree with TRBD2. Unmatched junction bases numbered 4, after V lost 5 bases and J lost 6 bases. Germline V lookup: CDR1 SGHTA, CDR2 FQGNSA. The CDR3 extends over 12 amino acids. The CDR3: CASSPERGEQYF. CDR3 nucleotide sequence: TGTGCCAGCAGCCCGGAGCGGGGCGAGCAGTACTTC. Based on the CDR3 plus reference TRBV7-2 and TRBJ2-7, the full variable domain is GAGVSQSPSNKVTEKGKDVELRCDPISGHTALYWYRQSLGQGLEFLIYFQGNSAPDKSGLPSDRFSAERTGGSVSTLTIQRTQQEDSAVYLCASSPERGEQYFGPGTRLTVT.

In its sample, this clonotype was seen many times. This chain links TRBV9 with TRBJ2-5; TRBD1 or TRBD2 may be the D gene (5 bases each). Trimming took off 7 bases at V and 5 bases at J, with 21 bases between the two ends. This CDR3 region has 15 residues. Germline-derived CDR1 and CDR2 are SGDLS and YYNGEE. CDR3 sequence reads: CASGPRPGSAETQYF. The CDR3 nucleotides read TGTGCCAGCGGACCACGACCAGGGAGCGCGGAGACCCAGTACTTC.

The table lists this clonotype with a few counts. The chain has TRBV19 and TRBJ1-6; 7 bases align to TRBD1. Unmatched junction bases numbered 9, after V lost 5 bases and J lost 8 bases. This CDR3 is 15 amino acids long. Germline loops: CDR1 LNHDA, CDR2 SQIVND (reference sequence). The CDR3 coding sequence is TGTGCCAGTAGTGAACAGGGGCGGTTGTATTCACCCCTCCACTTT. Residues: CASSEQGRLYSPLHF.

This clonotype was observed at least ten times. The rearrangement uses TRBV12-3 or TRBV12-4 and TRBJ1-5, with TRBD1 identical over 7 bases. Trimming at V came to 4 bases and at J to 3 bases, leaving 3 bases not matched to a gene. The CDR3 spans 14 residues. CDR3 residues: CASSWDSFNQPQHF. The CDR3 DNA reads TGTGCCAGCAGTTGGGACAGCTTCAATCAGCCCCAGCATTTT.

This clonotype was detected many times. The CDR3 protein is CAISGDRGPYGYTF. The CDR3 DNA is TGTGCCATCAGTGGTGACAGGGGGCCTTATGGCTACACCTTC. This chain uses TRBV10-3 with TRBJ1-2; 10 bases match TRBD1. Trimming removed 4 bases from V and 5 bases from J; junction bases left unmatched: 4. Germline lookup yields CDR1 ENHRY and CDR2 SYGVKD. The CDR3 sequence is 14 residues long.

This clonotype was counted ten times or more. J is TRBJ2-7 and V is TRBV18, with 8 bases identical to TRBD1. From germline, CDR1 is KGHSH and CDR2 LQKENI. Trimming removed 2 bases from V and 2 bases from J; junction bases left unmatched: 8. This CDR3 is built from 16 residues. The CDR3 is CASSPSPATGAYEQYF. CDR3 DNA: TGTGCCAGCTCACCATCACCGGCGACAGGGGCCTACGAGCAGTACTTC. Drawing the rest from reference TRBV18 and TRBJ2-7, the complete variable domain is NAGVMQNPRHLVRRRGQEARLRCSPMKGHSHVYWYRQLPEEGLKFMVYLQKENIIDESGMPKERFSAEFPKEGPSILRIQQVVRGDSAAYFCASSPSPATGAYEQYFGPGTRLTVT.

The sample holds a few counts of this clonotype. This chain links TRBV4-3 with TRBJ1-2, with D possibly being TRBD1 (6 bases). The CDR3 is made up of 15 amino acids. The germline V gene encodes CDR1 LGHNA and CDR2 YSLEER. Trimming removed 1 base at V and 6 bases at J, with 15 bases between. CDR3 coding DNA: TGCGCCAGCAGCCAAGCGAAAACAGGGAGAGATGGCTACACCTTC. Protein: CASSQAKTGRDGYTF.

This clonotype has only a few counts. The chain carries TRBV7-2 and TRBJ2-5, with 10 bases lining up with TRBD1. Germline lookup yields CDR1 SGHTA and CDR2 FQGNSA. Trimming took 0 bases from V and 5 from J; bases not matched to a gene: 6. CDR3 size: 16 residues. Here the CDR3 reads CASSLAGTGDWETQYF. CDR3 in DNA: TGTGCCAGCAGCTTAGCGGGGACAGGGGATTGGGAGACCCAGTACTTC.

This clonotype appeared many times. This chain links TRBV27 with TRBJ1-5; 7 nucleotides agree with TRBD1. The CDR3 sequence is 14 residues long. V lost 5 bases and J lost 4; bases outside the gene matches: 5. CDR1 and CDR2 from the germline V gene are MNHEY and SMNVEV (reference sequence). The CDR3, as DNA: TGTGCCAGCAGTGGTGGGACAGCAAATCAGCCCCAGCATTTT. Translation gives CASSGGTANQPQHF.

This clonotype has a handful of counts. This chain uses TRBV7-2 with TRBJ1-6; D perhaps matches TRBD1 (5 bases). Germline V gene lookup returns CDR1 SGHTA and CDR2 FQGNSA. V lost 3 bases to trimming and J lost 5 bases, with 20 bases between them. The CDR3 covers 18 residues. CDR3 sequence (DNA): TGTGCCAGCAGCTTTTTCGCCCCGGGCAGGGCTAATAATTCACCCCTCCACTTT. The encoded protein is CASSFFAPGRANNSPLHF.

This clonotype was picked up many times. The chain has TRBV7-8 and TRBJ2-5; weak D call: TRBD2 (5 bases). The CDR3 is 14 amino acids. Germline CDR1 and CDR2: SGHVS and FQNEAQ. The V end lost 1 base, the J end lost 4 bases, and 10 bases lay between the germline ends. The chain's CDR3 is CASSLVRGTETQYF. Written as DNA, the CDR3 is TGTGCCAGCAGCTTAGTTCGGGGTACAGAGACCCAGTACTTC.

This clonotype was counted many times. J is TRBJ2-7 and V is TRBV29-1, with D perhaps TRBD1 (5 bases). V shed 3 bases and J shed 2 bases, with 11 bases lying between them. CDR1 is SQVTM, CDR2 ANQGSEA, per germline. The CDR3 is made up of 13 amino acids. In DNA form, the CDR3 reads TGCAGCGTTGATGGCAGGGTCCCCTACGAGCAGTACTTC. Its translation: CSVDGRVPYEQYF.